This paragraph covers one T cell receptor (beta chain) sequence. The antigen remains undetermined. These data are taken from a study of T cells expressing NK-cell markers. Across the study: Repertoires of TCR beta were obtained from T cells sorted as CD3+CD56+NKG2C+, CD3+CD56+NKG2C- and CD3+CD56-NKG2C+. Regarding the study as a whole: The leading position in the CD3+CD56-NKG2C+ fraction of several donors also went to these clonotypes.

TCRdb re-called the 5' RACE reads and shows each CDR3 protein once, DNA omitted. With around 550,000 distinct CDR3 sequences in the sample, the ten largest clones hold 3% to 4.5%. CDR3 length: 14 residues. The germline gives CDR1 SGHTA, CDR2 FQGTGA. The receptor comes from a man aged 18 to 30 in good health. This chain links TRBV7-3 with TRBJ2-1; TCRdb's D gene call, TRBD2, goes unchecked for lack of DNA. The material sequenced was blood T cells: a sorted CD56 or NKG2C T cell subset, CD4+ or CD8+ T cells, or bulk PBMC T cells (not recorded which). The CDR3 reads CASSFGGDLNEQFF.